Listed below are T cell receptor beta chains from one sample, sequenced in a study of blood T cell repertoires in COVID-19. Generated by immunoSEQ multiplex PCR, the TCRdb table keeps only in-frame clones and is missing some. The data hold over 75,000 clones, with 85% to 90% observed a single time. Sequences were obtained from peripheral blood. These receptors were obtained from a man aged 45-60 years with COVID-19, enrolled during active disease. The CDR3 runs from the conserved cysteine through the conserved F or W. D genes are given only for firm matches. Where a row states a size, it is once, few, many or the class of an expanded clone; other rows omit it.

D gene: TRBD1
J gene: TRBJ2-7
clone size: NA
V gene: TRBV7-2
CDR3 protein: CASSNKDRAGSYEQYF
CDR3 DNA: TGTGCCAGCAGCAACAAGGACAGGGCAGGCTCCTACGAGCAGTACTTC

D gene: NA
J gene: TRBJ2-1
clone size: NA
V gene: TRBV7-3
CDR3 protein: CASSLSGASSNEQFF
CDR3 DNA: TGTGCCAGCAGCTTAAGTGGCGCTAGTTCGAATGAGCAGTTCTTC

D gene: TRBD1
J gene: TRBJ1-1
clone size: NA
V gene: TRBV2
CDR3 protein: CASSLGTGGYTEAFF
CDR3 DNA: TGTGCCAGCAGTTTGGGGACAGGGGGATACACTGAAGCTTTCTTT

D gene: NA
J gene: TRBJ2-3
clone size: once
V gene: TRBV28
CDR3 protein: CASSFRGTDTQYF
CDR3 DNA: TGTGCCAGCAGTTTTAGGGGTACCGATACGCAGTATTTT

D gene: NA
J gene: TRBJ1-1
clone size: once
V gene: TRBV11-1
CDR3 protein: CASSLDSKAAFF
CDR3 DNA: TGTGCCAGCAGCTTAGATTCCAAAGCGGCTTTCTTT

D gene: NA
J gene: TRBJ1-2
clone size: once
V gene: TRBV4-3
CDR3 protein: CASSQELARTVYGYTF
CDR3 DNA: TGCGCCAGCAGCCAAGAATTGGCAAGGACAGTCTATGGCTACACCTTC

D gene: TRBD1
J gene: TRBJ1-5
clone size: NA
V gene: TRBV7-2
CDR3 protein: CASSWTGSNQPQHF
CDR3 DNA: TGTGCCAGCAGCTGGACAGGGAGCAATCAGCCCCAGCATTTT

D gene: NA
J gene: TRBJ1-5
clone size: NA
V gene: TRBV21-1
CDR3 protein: CASSSRTGLGAWVITVGPQHF
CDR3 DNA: TGTGCCAGCAGCTCTCGGACAGGGTTAGGAGCCTGGGTGATCACGGTGGGGCCCCAGCATTTT

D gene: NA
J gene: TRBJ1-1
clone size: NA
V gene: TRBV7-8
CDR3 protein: CASSLALGYTEAFF
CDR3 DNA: TGTGCCAGCAGCTTAGCGCTCGGTTATACTGAAGCTTTCTTT

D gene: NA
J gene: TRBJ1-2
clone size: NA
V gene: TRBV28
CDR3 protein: CASNVREAYGYTF
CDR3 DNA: TGTGCCAGCAATGTCAGAGAAGCGTATGGCTACACCTTC

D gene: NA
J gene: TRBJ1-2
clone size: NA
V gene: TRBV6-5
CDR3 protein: CASSYRGYGYTF
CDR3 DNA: TGTGCCAGCAGTTATCGGGGCTATGGCTACACCTTC

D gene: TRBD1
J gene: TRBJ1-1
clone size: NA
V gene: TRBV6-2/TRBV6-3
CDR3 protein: CASSYTTGSPAFF
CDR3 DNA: TGTGCCAGCAGTTACACGACAGGGTCTCCAGCTTTCTTT

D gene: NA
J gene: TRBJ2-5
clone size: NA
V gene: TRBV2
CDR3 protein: CASSEGWRSGQETQYF
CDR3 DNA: TGTGCCAGCAGTGAAGGGTGGCGGTCGGGTCAAGAGACCCAGTACTTC

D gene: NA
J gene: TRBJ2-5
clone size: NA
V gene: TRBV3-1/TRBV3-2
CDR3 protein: CASSQERGETQYF
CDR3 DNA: TGTGCCAGCAGCCAAGAAAGAGGGGAGACCCAGTACTTC

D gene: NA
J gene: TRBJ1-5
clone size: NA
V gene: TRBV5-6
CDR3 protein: CASSLTLGQPQHF
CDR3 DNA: TGTGCCAGCAGCTTGACTCTAGGACAGCCCCAGCATTTT

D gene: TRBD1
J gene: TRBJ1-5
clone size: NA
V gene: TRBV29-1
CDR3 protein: CSVQGGTDQPQHF
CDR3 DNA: TGCAGCGTTCAGGGGGGAACGGATCAGCCCCAGCATTTT

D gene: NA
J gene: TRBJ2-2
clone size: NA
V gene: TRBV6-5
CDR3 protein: CASRLESTGELFF
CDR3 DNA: TGTGCCAGCAGACTAGAGAGCACCGGGGAGCTGTTTTTT

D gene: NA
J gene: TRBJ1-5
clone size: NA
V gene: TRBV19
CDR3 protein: CASSISVDRYQPQHF
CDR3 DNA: TGTGCCAGTAGTATAAGCGTGGACAGATATCAGCCCCAGCATTTT

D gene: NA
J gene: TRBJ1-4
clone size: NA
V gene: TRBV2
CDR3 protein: CAITQGTNEKLFF
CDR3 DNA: TGTGCCATAACACAGGGAACTAATGAAAAACTGTTTTTT

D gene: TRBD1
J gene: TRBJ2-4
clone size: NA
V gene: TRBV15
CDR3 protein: CATSRGRTGTGSTKNIQYF
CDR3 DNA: TGTGCCACCAGCAGAGGGCGGACCGGGACAGGCTCTACCAAAAACATTCAGTACTTC

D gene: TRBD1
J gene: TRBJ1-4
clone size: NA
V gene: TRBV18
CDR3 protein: CASSPLTGDNEKLFF
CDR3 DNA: TGTGCCAGCTCACCTTTGACAGGGGATAATGAAAAACTGTTTTTT

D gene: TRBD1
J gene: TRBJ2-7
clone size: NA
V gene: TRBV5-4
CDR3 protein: CASSLALGTGVREQYF
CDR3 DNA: TGTGCCAGCAGCTTGGCCTTGGGGACAGGGGTGAGGGAGCAGTACTTC

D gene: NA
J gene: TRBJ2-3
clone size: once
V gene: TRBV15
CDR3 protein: CATTRDHRPGGDTQYF
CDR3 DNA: TGTGCCACCACGCGGGACCACAGGCCCGGGGGAGATACGCAGTATTTT

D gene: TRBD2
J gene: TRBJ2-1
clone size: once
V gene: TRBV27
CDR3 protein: CASSYRAGGRGSYNEQFF
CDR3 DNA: TGTGCCAGCTCCTACCGAGCGGGGGGGCGGGGGTCCTACAATGAGCAGTTCTTC

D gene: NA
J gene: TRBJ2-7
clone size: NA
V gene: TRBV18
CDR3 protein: CASSPLLSGQPTYEQYF
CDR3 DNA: TGTGCCAGCTCACCATTGCTCTCCGGACAGCCGACCTACGAGCAGTACTTC

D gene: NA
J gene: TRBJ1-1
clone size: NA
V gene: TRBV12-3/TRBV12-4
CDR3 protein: CASSLLRNTEAFF
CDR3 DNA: TGTGCCAGCAGTTTATTGAGAAACACTGAAGCTTTCTTT

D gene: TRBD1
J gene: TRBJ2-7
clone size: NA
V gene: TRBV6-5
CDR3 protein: CASRGTGGSYEQYF
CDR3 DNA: TGTGCCAGCAGGGGGACAGGGGGATCCTACGAGCAGTACTTC

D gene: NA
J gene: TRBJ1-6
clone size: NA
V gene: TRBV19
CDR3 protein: CASTGLTGGNSPLHF
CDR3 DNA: TGTGCCAGTACCGGACTCACGGGTGGTAATTCACCCCTCCACTTT

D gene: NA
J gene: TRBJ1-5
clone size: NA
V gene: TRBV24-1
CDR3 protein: CATSDSGTPLGNQPQHF
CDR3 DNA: TGTGCCACCAGTGATTCGGGGACACCTCTTGGCAATCAGCCCCAGCATTTT

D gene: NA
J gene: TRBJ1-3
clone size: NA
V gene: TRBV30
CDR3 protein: CAWTVPGGNTIYF
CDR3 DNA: TGTGCCTGGACCGTACCAGGGGGAAACACCATATATTTT

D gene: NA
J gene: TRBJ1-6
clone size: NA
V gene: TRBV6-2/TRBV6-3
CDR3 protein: CASSYNGVPPLHF
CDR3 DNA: TGTGCCAGCAGTTACAACGGGGTTCCACCCCTCCACTTT

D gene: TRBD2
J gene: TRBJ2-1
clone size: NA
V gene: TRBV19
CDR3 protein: CASLPPTGTSGGNEQFF
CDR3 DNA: TGTGCCAGTCTTCCCCCCACCGGGACTAGCGGGGGAAATGAGCAGTTCTTC

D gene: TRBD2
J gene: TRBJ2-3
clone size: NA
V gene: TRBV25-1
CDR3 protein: CASSKLAGGSTDTQYF
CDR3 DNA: TGTGCCAGCAGTAAATTAGCGGGGGGTAGCACAGATACGCAGTATTTT

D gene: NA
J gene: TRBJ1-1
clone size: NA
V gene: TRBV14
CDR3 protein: CASSPSGGIRTEAFF
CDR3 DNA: TGTGCCAGCAGCCCTAGCGGAGGTATTAGGACTGAAGCTTTCTTT

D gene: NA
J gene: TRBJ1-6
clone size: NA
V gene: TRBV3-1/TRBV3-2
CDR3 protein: CASSQDRRAGVYNSPLHF
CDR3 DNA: TGTGCCAGCAGCCAAGATCGCCGGGCAGGGGTCTATAATTCACCCCTCCACTTT

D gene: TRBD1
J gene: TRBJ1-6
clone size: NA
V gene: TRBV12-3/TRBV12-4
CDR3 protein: CASSVDRVAPLHF
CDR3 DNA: TGTGCCAGCAGTGTCGACAGGGTGGCACCCCTCCACTTT

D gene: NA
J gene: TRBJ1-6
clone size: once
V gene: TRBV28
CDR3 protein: CASTPLRGVSSPLHF
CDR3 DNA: TGTGCCAGCACCCCCCTTCGGGGGGTTAGTTCACCCCTCCACTTT

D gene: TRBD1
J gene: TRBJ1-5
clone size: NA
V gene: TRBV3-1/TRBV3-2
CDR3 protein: CASSQDLPRTGSVWPQHF
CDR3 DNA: TGTGCCAGCAGCCAAGATTTGCCCCGGACAGGGTCGGTATGGCCCCAGCATTTT

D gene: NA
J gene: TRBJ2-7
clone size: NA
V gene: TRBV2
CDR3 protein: CASSDGAGANYEQYF
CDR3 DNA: TGTGCCAGCAGTGATGGGGCGGGGGCGAACTACGAGCAGTACTTC

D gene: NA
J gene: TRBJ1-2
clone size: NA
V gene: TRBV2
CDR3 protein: CASSRHGNGYTF
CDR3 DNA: TGTGCCAGCAGCAGACACGGGAATGGCTACACCTTC

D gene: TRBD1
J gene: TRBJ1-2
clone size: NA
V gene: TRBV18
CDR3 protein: CASSDTGVPNYGYTF
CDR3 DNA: TGTGCCAGCTCGGATACAGGGGTTCCTAACTATGGCTACACCTTC

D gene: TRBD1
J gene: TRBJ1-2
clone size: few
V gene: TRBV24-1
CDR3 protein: CATRGTGGADGYTF
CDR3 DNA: TGTGCCACCAGGGGGACAGGGGGCGCGGATGGCTACACCTTC

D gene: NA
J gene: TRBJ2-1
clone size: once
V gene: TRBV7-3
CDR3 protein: CASSLTPQDSYNEQFF
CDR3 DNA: TGTGCCAGCAGCTTAACGCCCCAGGACAGCTACAATGAGCAGTTCTTC

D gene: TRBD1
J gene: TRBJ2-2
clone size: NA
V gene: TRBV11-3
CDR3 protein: CASSLRQGSTGELFF
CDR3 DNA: TGTGCCAGCAGCTTAAGACAGGGTTCCACCGGGGAGCTGTTTTTT

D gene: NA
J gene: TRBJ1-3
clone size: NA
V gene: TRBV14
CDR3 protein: CASSLTLQGNTIYF
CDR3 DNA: TGTGCCAGCAGCCTTACCCTACAGGGAAACACCATATATTTT

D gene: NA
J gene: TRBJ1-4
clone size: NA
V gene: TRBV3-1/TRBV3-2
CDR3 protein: CASSHVSGTPDEKLFF
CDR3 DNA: TGTGCCAGCAGCCACGTCTCCGGGACACCCGATGAAAAACTGTTTTTT

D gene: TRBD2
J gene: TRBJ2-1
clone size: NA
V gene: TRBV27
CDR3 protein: CASSFRLAGGPNEQFF
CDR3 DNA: TGTGCCAGCAGTTTCCGACTAGCGGGGGGGCCCAATGAGCAGTTCTTC

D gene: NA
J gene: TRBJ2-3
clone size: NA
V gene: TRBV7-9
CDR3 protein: CASSLAGDLYTQYF
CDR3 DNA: TGTGCCAGCAGCTTAGCGGGGGACTTATATACGCAGTATTTT

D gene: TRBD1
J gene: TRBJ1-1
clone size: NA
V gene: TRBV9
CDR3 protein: CASSAWDRNTEAFF
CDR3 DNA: TGTGCCAGCAGCGCTTGGGACAGGAACACTGAAGCTTTCTTT

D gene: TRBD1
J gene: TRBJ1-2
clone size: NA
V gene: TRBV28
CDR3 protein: CASRPGTGRGYTF
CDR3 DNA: TGTGCCAGCAGGCCGGGGACAGGGCGAGGCTACACCTTC

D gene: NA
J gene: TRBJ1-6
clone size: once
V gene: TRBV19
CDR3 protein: CASSRADSENSPLHF
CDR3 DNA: TGTGCCAGTAGTAGGGCCGACAGTGAAAATTCACCCCTCCACTTT

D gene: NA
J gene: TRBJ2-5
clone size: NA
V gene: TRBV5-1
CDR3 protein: CASSLELLQETQYF
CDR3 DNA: TGCGCCAGCAGCTTGGAACTACTCCAAGAGACCCAGTACTTC

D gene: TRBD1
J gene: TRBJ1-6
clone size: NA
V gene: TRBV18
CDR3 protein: CASSGQGSYNSPLHF
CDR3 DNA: TGTGCCAGCTCAGGACAGGGGAGCTATAATTCACCCCTCCACTTT

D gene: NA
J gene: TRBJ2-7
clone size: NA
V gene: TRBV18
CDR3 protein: CASSPGGGAYEQYF
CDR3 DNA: TGTGCCAGCTCACCAGGAGGAGGGGCCTACGAGCAGTACTTC

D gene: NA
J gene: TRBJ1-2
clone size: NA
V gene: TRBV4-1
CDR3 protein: CASSHTGQANYGYTF
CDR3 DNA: TGCGCCAGCAGCCACACAGGCCAAGCTAACTATGGCTACACCTTC

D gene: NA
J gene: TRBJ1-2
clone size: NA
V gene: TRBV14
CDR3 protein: CASSQGQGNGYTF
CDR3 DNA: TGTGCCAGCAGCCAAGGGCAGGGAAATGGCTACACCTTC

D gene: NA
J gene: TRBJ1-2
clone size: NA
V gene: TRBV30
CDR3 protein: CAWSVTSAYGYTF
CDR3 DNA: TGTGCCTGGAGTGTAACCAGCGCCTATGGCTACACCTTC

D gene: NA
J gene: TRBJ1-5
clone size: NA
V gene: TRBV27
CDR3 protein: CASSFRRQADNQPQHF
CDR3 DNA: TGTGCCAGCAGTTTTCGAAGACAGGCTGACAATCAGCCCCAGCATTTT

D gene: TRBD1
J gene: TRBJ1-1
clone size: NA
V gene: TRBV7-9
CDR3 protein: CASSLVRGRGNTEAFF
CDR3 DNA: TGTGCCAGCAGCTTAGTGAGGGGGCGTGGGAACACTGAAGCTTTCTTT